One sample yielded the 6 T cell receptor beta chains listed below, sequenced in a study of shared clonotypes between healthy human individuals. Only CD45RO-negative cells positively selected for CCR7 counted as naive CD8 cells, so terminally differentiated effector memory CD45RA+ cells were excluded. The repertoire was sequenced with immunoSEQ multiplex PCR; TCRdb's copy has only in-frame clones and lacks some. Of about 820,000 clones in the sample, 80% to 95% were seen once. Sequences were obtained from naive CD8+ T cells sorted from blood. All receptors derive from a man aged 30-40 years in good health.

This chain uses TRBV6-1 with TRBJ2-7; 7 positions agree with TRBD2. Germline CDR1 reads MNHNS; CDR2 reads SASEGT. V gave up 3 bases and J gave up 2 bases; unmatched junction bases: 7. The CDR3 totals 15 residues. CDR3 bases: TGTGCCAGCAGTGACTGGACTAGTCCTACCTACGAGCAGTACTTC. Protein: CASSDWTSPTYEQYF.

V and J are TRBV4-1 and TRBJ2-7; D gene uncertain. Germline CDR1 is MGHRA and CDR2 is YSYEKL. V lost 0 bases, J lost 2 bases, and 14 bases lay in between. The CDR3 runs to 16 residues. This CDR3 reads CASSQENARATYEQYF. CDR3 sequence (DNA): TGCGCCAGCAGCCAAGAGAACGCCCGCGCCACCTACGAGCAGTACTTC.

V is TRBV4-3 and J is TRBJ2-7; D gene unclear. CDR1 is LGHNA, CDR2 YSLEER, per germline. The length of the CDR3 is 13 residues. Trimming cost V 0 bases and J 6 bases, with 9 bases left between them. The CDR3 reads CASSQDSVSEQYF. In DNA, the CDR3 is TGCGCCAGCAGCCAAGATTCGGTCAGCGAGCAGTACTTC.

CDR3 sequence reads: CASSPVDRVREQYF. The CDR3 DNA reads TGTGCCAGCTCACCCGTAGACAGGGTCCGCGAGCAGTACTTC. The chain links TRBV18 to TRBJ2-7, with 7 bases fitting TRBD1. The V gene's germline CDR1 is KGHSH and CDR2 LQKENI. This CDR3 spans 14 amino acids. Trimming at V came to 3 bases and at J to 6 bases, leaving 8 bases not matched to a gene.

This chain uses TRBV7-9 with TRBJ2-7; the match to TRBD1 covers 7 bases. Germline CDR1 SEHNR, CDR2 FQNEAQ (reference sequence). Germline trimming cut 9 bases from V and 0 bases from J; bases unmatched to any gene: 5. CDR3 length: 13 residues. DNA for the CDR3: TGTGCCAGTTCCGGGACAGACTCCTACGAGCAGTACTTC. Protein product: CASSGTDSYEQYF.

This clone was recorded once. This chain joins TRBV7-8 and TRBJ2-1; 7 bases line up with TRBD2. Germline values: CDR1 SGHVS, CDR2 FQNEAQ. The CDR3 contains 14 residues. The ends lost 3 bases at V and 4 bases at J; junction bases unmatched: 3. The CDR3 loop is CASSFREEYNEQFF. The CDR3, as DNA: TGTGCCAGCAGCTTCCGGGAGGAATACAATGAGCAGTTCTTC.